This paragraph covers one T cell receptor beta chain sequence. These data are taken from a study of shared clonotypes between healthy human individuals. Across the whole study: The study drew on two women and a few men aged 18 to 49 as donors.

CD8 memory comprised CD45RO+ plus CCR7-negative CD45RA+ TemRA cells. Original data processing: Filtering differed since immunoSEQ provided only junctions, with no quality scores. Profiled with immunoSEQ multiplex PCR; TCRdb holds only in-frame clones, not every one. D and trimming were read from the DNA, whereas the V and J calls and clone size are those reported in that table. The sample lists roughly 380,000 clones; approximately 97% were seen once. V lost 3 bases to trimming and J lost 5 bases, with 14 bases between them. Germline loops: CDR1 KGHSH, CDR2 LQKENI. This CDR3 has 14 amino acids. This clonotype was obtained from a man aged 30 to 39 in good health. Sample: memory CD8+ T cells sorted from blood. Regarding subset: CD45RO+ cells pooled with CCR7-negative TemRA cells. V gene TRBV18 combines with J gene TRBJ2-7, with a weak D call TRBD2 (5 bases). CDR3 sequence reads: CASSPREWANEQYF. The CDR3 nucleotides read TGTGCCAGCTCACCGAGGGAATGGGCCAACGAGCAGTACTTC.